Listed here are 12 T cell receptor beta chains from one sample, sequenced in a study of shared clonotypes between healthy human individuals. Clones were read by immunoSEQ multiplex PCR, and TCRdb kept only the in-frame ones, dropping some. The table lists 2 million to 2.5 million clones, 85% to 95% of them singletons. The material sequenced was naive CD4+ T cells from PBMCs. Stated subset: CD45RA+ positively selected. Receptors were obtained from a man aged 18 to 30 in good health. Some clones in this sample may be carry-over from other donors' samples.

The chain combines TRBV28 with TRBJ2-7; 8 bases line up with TRBD2. Germline V lookup: CDR1 MDHEN, CDR2 SYDVKM. The CDR3 is 14 residues long. J lost 7 bases, V lost 2 bases, and 7 bases had no gene match. CDR3 residues: CASSLPGRVGEQYF. In DNA, the CDR3 is TGTGCCAGCAGTTTACCCGGGAGGGTTGGGGAGCAGTACTTC.

CDR3 nucleotide sequence: TGTGCCAGCAGCTCTCCATACTACGAGCAGTACTTC. This gives the protein CASSSPYYEQYF. The chain has TRBV28 and TRBJ2-7; D remains ambiguous. Per germline, CDR1 MDHEN and CDR2 SYDVKM. There are 12 residues in the CDR3. Trimming took off 6 bases at V and 3 bases at J, with 9 bases between the two ends.

The chain is built from TRBV4-2 and TRBJ2-5; 16 positions match TRBD2. J gave up 5 bases and V 0 bases, and 9 bases lay outside the gene matches. The CDR3 is 19 residues long. Germline V lookup: CDR1 LGHNA, CDR2 YNFKEQ. This chain's CDR3 is CASSQDRGLAGGGRETQYF. In nucleotides, the CDR3 is TGTGCCAGCAGCCAAGATCGGGGACTAGCGGGAGGGGGACGCGAGACCCAGTACTTC.

The chain has TRBV29-1 and TRBJ2-5; possibly TRBD2 for D (5 bases). This CDR3 has 12 residues. V was cut by 6 bases and J by 5 bases, with 13 bases left in between. The germline V gene encodes CDR1 SQVTM and CDR2 ANQGSEA. CDR3: CSVGLSGETQYF. The CDR3 DNA reads as TGCAGCGTCGGACTGTCGGGGGAGACCCAGTACTTC.

The chain combines TRBV29-1 with TRBJ1-4; a possible D gene is TRBD1 (6 bases). The CDR3 is made up of 14 amino acids. V was pared by 8 bases and J by 7 bases, with 20 bases between. Germline CDR1 SQVTM, CDR2 ANQGSEA. The CDR3: CSYQTGGATEKLFF. In nucleotides, the CDR3 is TGCAGCTATCAGACGGGGGGGGCAACTGAAAAACTGTTTTTT.

The chain joins TRBV18 to TRBJ2-3; 8 bases are shared with TRBD2. The CDR3 has 16 residues. Trimming removed 8 bases from V and 4 bases from J; junction bases left unmatched: 14. The germline gives CDR1 KGHSH, CDR2 LQKENI. CDR3 residues: CASTTQSGGRSDTQYF. The CDR3 DNA follows: TGTGCCAGCACTACTCAGTCGGGGGGGAGATCAGATACGCAGTATTTT.

The chain couples TRBV28 to TRBJ1-1, with D uncertain. The CDR3 runs 13 residues. Per the germline V gene, CDR1 is MDHEN and CDR2 is SYDVKM. V lost 1 base and J lost 5, with 8 bases in between. CDR3 residues: CASSLYGVTEAFF. The CDR3, as DNA: TGTGCCAGCAGTTTATATGGGGTAACTGAAGCTTTCTTT.

Comment on this clone: The same CDR3 is also encoded by other DNA sequences in this sample. The chain combines TRBV30 with TRBJ2-7; possible D gene TRBD2, 5 bases. The CDR3 has 12 residues. Trimming stripped 3 bases from V and 3 bases from J, with 9 bases between. Germline V CDR1 and CDR2: GTSNPN, SVGIG (reference sequence). CDR3 sequence (DNA): TGTGCCTGGAGCAGCAGCGGCTACGAGCAGTACTTC. Its protein is CAWSSSGYEQYF.

This clone came up a few times. The chain combines TRBV30 with TRBJ1-5; D is undetermined. V gave up 8 bases and J gave up 1 base, with 15 bases separating them. Germline V lookup: CDR1 GTSNPN, CDR2 SVGIG (reference sequence). This CDR3 is 14 amino acids long. The CDR3 loop reads CAMGGYRSNQPQHF. DNA for the CDR3: TGTGCCATGGGAGGATATCGGAGCAATCAGCCCCAGCATTTT.

J is TRBJ2-1 and V is TRBV7-3, with TRBD1 matching over 8 bases. The junction had 6 bases not matched to a gene; V was cut back by 4 bases and J by 7 bases. The CDR3 runs to 14 residues. The germline gives CDR1 SGHTA, CDR2 FQGTGA. CDR3 in amino acids: CASSSRDRSNEQFF. In DNA, the CDR3 is TGTGCCAGCAGCTCCCGGGACAGGAGTAATGAGCAGTTCTTC.

The genes are TRBV10-3 and TRBJ2-7; 11 nucleotides agree with TRBD2. This CDR3 is 14 amino acids long. Trimming removed 6 bases from V and 6 bases from J; junction bases left unmatched: 7. Germline CDR1 ENHRY, CDR2 SYGVKD. The CDR3 region has the DNA TGTGCCATCAGACCCGGGACTAGCGGCTTCGAGCAGTACTTC. Encoded protein: CAIRPGTSGFEQYF.

This rearrangement joins TRBV2 to TRBJ1-4; D gene ambiguous. Trimming cost V 1 base and J 7 bases, with 13 bases left between them. The CDR3 has 15 amino acids. CDR1 and CDR2 (germline): SNHLY, FYNNEI. Written as DNA, the CDR3 is TGTGCCAGCAGTGAAGAGGCGGCCGGAGGTGAAAAACTGTTTTTT. The encoded protein is CASSEEAAGGEKLFF.